These T cell receptor beta chains were read from a single sample in a study of blood T cell repertoires in COVID-19. The table came from immunoSEQ multiplex PCR; TCRdb's copy has only in-frame clones and leaves some out. The sample comprises roughly 88,000 clones, over 80% of which are singletons, and less than 5% rests with the top ten. Sequencing was carried out using peripheral blood. The receptor source for this set is a woman in her fifties or sixties in a cohort sampled during active COVID-19. Both conserved end residues are part of each CDR3. A D gene is named only where the DNA matches it firmly. Clone sizes are given selectively: once, few, many, or a class where the clone is expanded.

clone_size	v_call	cdr3_length	j_call	d_call	cdr3_aa	cdr3_nt
NA	TRBV7-9	15	TRBJ2-7	NA	CASAPGVSSSYEQYF	TGTGCCAGTGCCCCCGGTGTCTCGTCATCCTACGAGCAGTACTTC
once	TRBV3-1/TRBV3-2	18	TRBJ2-3	NA	CASSHLTIYRDRVDTQYF	TGTGCCAGCAGCCACCTAACCATCTACAGGGACCGGGTGGATACGCAGTATTTT
NA	TRBV4-1	15	TRBJ1-2	TRBD1	CASRQAGDRHYGYTF	TGCGCCAGCAGGCAAGCGGGGGACAGGCACTATGGCTACACCTTC
NA	TRBV6-5	13	TRBJ2-5	TRBD2	CASSFTSGETQYF	TGTGCCAGCAGTTTTACTAGCGGGGAGACCCAGTACTTC
NA	TRBV30	15	TRBJ1-5	NA	CAWSVRGVRNQPQHF	TGTGCCTGGAGTGTACGGGGGGTGCGCAATCAGCCCCAGCATTTT
NA	TRBV15	15	TRBJ1-4	TRBD1	CATSRDAGGNEKLFF	TGTGCCACCAGCAGAGACGCAGGGGGGAATGAAAAACTGTTTTTT
NA	TRBV6-4	16	TRBJ2-3	NA	CASSPQGRKSTDTQYF	TGTGCCAGCAGCCCACAGGGTCGAAAGTCGACAGATACGCAGTATTTT
NA	TRBV5-1	17	TRBJ2-7	NA	CASSLGSSGWGVYEQYF	TGCGCCAGCAGCTTGGGTTCCAGCGGGTGGGGTGTCTACGAGCAGTACTTC
once	TRBV29-1	12	TRBJ2-5	NA	CSVEGLGETQYF	TGCAGCGTTGAAGGGCTCGGGGAGACCCAGTACTTC
NA	TRBV29-1	12	TRBJ1-5	NA	CSVGAVDQPQHF	TGCAGCGTTGGGGCTGTCGATCAGCCCCAGCATTTT
NA	TRBV11-2	16	TRBJ2-1	TRBD2	CASSLRGLAAYNEQFF	TGTGCCAGCAGCTTACGAGGACTAGCGGCGTACAATGAGCAGTTCTTC
NA	TRBV28	15	TRBJ2-1	NA	CASSLQDSWGNEQFF	TGTGCCAGCAGTTTGCAGGACTCCTGGGGCAATGAGCAGTTCTTC
NA	TRBV3-1/TRBV3-2	15	TRBJ2-1	NA	CASSPWQGGYNEQFF	TGTGCCAGCAGCCCTTGGCAGGGGGGTTACAATGAGCAGTTCTTC
NA	TRBV19	13	TRBJ1-1	NA	CASRAQWNTEAFF	TGTGCCAGTAGGGCACAGTGGAACACTGAAGCTTTCTTT
NA	TRBV11-2	15	TRBJ1-1	NA	CASSLNLGGQTEAFF	TGTGCCAGCAGCTTAAATCTGGGGGGTCAGACTGAAGCTTTCTTT
NA	TRBV2	15	TRBJ1-5	TRBD1	CASNFGQGSNQPQHF	TGTGCCAGCAACTTTGGACAGGGTAGCAATCAGCCCCAGCATTTT
once	TRBV28	14	TRBJ1-5	NA	CASRTNPGNQPQHF	TGTGCCAGCAGAACAAACCCAGGGAATCAGCCCCAGCATTTT
NA	TRBV29-1	13	TRBJ2-5	NA	CSVQEQPQETQYF	TGCAGCGTTCAGGAACAGCCTCAAGAGACCCAGTACTTC
NA	TRBV28	14	TRBJ1-1	NA	CASSSPQGSRPAFF	TGTGCCAGCAGCTCCCCTCAAGGGAGTCGGCCAGCTTTCTTT
NA	TRBV3-1/TRBV3-2	18	TRBJ2-5	TRBD2	CASSQDLTSGGAYETQYF	TGTGCCAGCAGCCAAGACCTTACTAGCGGGGGGGCCTATGAGACCCAGTACTTC
NA	TRBV2	14	TRBJ2-2	TRBD1	CASSVQGFTGELFF	TGTGCCAGCAGTGTACAGGGGTTCACCGGGGAGCTGTTTTTT
NA	TRBV4-2	18	TRBJ2-1	NA	CASSQDYSGGPAYNEQFF	TGTGCCAGCAGCCAAGATTATTCAGGAGGGCCTGCCTACAATGAGCAGTTCTTC
NA	TRBV18	16	TRBJ1-4	NA	CASSPSHGGQREKLFF	TGTGCCAGCTCACCATCACACGGGGGGCAACGGGAAAAACTGTTTTTT
NA	TRBV28	14	TRBJ1-2	NA	CAGKRQGSNYGYTF	TGTGCCGGCAAGAGGCAGGGGAGTAACTATGGCTACACCTTC
NA	TRBV19	13	TRBJ1-2	NA	CASRDSLSYGYTF	TGTGCCAGTAGGGACAGTTTGAGCTATGGCTACACCTTC
NA	TRBV9	14	TRBJ2-5	NA	CASSVRWSGETQYF	TGTGCCAGCAGCGTGAGGTGGAGCGGAGAGACCCAGTACTTC
NA	TRBV3-1/TRBV3-2	15	TRBJ2-1	NA	CASSHERATYNEQFF	TGTGCCAGCAGCCATGAGCGGGCAACCTACAATGAGCAGTTCTTC
NA	TRBV7-8	13	TRBJ2-5	NA	CASSLGAQETQYF	TGTGCCAGCAGCTTGGGGGCTCAAGAGACCCAGTACTTC
NA	TRBV30	14	TRBJ2-1	TRBD2	CAWRQLAGAKKQFF	TGTGCCTGGAGACAACTAGCGGGAGCCAAAAAGCAGTTCTTC
NA	TRBV7-9	14	TRBJ2-7	NA	CASMAGGGSYEQYF	TGTGCCAGCATGGCAGGGGGAGGATCCTACGAGCAGTACTTC
NA	TRBV29-1	12	TRBJ2-5	NA	CSVLVTAETQYF	TGCAGCGTTTTGGTGACTGCAGAGACCCAGTACTTC
NA	TRBV24-1	14	TRBJ1-2	TRBD1	CATSAEDRGTGYTF	TGTGCCACCAGTGCAGAGGACAGGGGAACTGGCTACACCTTC
NA	TRBV5-1	15	TRBJ2-7	TRBD2	CASSLDSGPSYEQYF	TGCGCCAGCAGCTTGGATAGCGGGCCCTCCTACGAGCAGTACTTC
NA	TRBV5-1	14	TRBJ2-5	NA	CASTWWQFEETQYF	TGCGCCAGCACCTGGTGGCAGTTCGAAGAGACCCAGTACTTC
NA	TRBV29-1	11	TRBJ2-7	TRBD1	CSGGQGYEQYF	TGCAGCGGCGGACAGGGGTACGAGCAGTACTTC
NA	TRBV5-1	14	TRBJ2-3	NA	CASSLGQSTDTQYF	TGCGCCAGCAGCTTGGGACAGAGCACAGATACGCAGTATTTT
once	TRBV5-8	13	TRBJ1-2	TRBD1	CASRDRIDYGYTF	TGTGCCAGCAGGGACAGGATTGACTATGGCTACACCTTC
NA	TRBV5-6	14	TRBJ2-7	TRBD1	CASSLDAGGYEQYF	TGTGCCAGCAGCTTGGATGCAGGGGGCTACGAGCAGTACTTC
once	TRBV3-1/TRBV3-2	18	TRBJ2-6	NA	CASSQYSISLSGANVLTF	TGTGCCAGCAGCCAATATAGCATTTCCCTCTCTGGGGCCAACGTCCTGACTTTC
NA	TRBV10-3	15	TRBJ1-2	NA	CAISRTLTAGYGYTF	TGTGCCATCAGTAGGACCTTAACGGCGGGCTATGGCTACACCTTC
NA	TRBV5-1	14	TRBJ2-1	TRBD1	CASSPGTGGDEQFF	TGCGCCAGCAGCCCGGGGACAGGGGGCGATGAGCAGTTCTTC
once	TRBV24-1	15	TRBJ2-3	NA	CATSDNIRGADTQYF	TGTGCCACCAGTGATAATATCAGGGGAGCAGATACGCAGTATTTT
NA	TRBV30	12	TRBJ1-6	NA	CAWKLGLAPLHF	TGTGCCTGGAAACTGGGGCTGGCACCCCTCCACTTT
NA	TRBV6-5	14	TRBJ2-7	TRBD2	CAAQIGTSGYEQYF	TGTGCCGCACAAATCGGGACTAGCGGCTACGAGCAGTACTTC
NA	TRBV19	14	TRBJ1-2	NA	CASRDPGMNYGYTF	TGTGCCAGTAGAGACCCAGGTATGAACTATGGCTACACCTTC
NA	TRBV6-5	13	TRBJ2-7	TRBD1	CASRQGEAYEQYF	TGTGCCAGCAGACAGGGGGAGGCCTACGAGCAGTACTTC
NA	TRBV10-3	16	TRBJ2-2	TRBD2	CAISEREGKNTGELFF	TGTGCCATCAGTGAAAGGGAGGGGAAAAACACCGGGGAGCTGTTTTTT